This TCR beta chain was obtained from a study of control samples from healthy donors and cancer patients. Germline CDR1 reads MNHEY; CDR2 reads SMNVEV (reference sequence). V dropped 4 bases and J dropped 5 bases, with 20 bases sitting between them. The CDR3 has 16 residues. Clones were sequenced by immunoSEQ multiplex PCR, and TCRdb holds only the in-frame ones, with some missing. The data contain some 150,000 clones, about 94% of them seen just once; the ten biggest clones take up about 15%. This receptor was identified in a man aged 60 to 69 with colorectal cancer. The chain employs TRBV27 and TRBJ2-5, with D unclear. Material: PBMCs. The chain's CDR3 is CASSSPALPKPETQYF. Here the CDR3 DNA reads TGTGCCAGCAGTTCCCCGGCGCTACCCAAACCGGAGACCCAGTACTTC.